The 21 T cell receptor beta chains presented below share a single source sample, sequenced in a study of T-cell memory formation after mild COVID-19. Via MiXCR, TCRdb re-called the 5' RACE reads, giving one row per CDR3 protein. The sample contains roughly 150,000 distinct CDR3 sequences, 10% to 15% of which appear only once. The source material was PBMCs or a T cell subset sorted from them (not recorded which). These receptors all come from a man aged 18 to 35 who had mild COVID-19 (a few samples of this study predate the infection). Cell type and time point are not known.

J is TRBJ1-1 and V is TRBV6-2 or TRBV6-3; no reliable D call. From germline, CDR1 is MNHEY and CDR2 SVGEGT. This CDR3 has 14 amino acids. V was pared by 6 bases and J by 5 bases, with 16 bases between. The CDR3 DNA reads TGTGCCAGCAGGCCCTTTGGAGCCGTAACTGAAGCTTTCTTT. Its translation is CASRPFGAVTEAFF.

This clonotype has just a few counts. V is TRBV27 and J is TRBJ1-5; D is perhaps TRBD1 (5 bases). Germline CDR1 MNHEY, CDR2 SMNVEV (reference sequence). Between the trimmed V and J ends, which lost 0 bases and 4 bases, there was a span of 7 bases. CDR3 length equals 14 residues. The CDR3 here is CASSLSQGNQPQHF. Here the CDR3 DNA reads TGTGCCAGCAGTTTATCGCAGGGAAATCAGCCCCAGCATTTT.

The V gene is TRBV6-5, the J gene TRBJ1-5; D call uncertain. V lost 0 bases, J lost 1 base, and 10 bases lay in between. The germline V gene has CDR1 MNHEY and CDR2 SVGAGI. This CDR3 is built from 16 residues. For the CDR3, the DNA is TGTGCCAGCAGTTACTCGGGCCACGGGAGCAATCAGCCCCAGCATTTT. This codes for CASSYSGHGSNQPQHF.

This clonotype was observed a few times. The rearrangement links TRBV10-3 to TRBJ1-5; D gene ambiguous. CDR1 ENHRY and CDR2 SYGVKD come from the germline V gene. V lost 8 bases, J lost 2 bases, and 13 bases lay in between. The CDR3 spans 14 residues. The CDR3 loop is CAIRKESGNQPQHF. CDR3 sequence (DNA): TGTGCCATCCGAAAGGAGTCTGGCAATCAGCCCCAGCATTTT.

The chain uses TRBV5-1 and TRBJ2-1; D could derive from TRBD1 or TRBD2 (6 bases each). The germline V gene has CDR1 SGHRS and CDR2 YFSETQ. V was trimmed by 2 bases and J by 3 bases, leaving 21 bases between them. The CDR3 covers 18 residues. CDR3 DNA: TGCGCCAGCAGCTTTATTAGGATCGGGGGCCCCCTCTACAATGAGCAGTTCTTC. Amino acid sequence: CASSFIRIGGPLYNEQFF. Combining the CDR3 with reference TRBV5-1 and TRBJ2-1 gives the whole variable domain KAGVTQTPRYLIKTRGQQVTLSCSPISGHRSVSWYQQTPGQGLQFLFEYFSETQRNKGNFPGRFSGRQFSNSRSEMNVSTLELGDSALYLCASSFIRIGGPLYNEQFFGPGTRLTVL.

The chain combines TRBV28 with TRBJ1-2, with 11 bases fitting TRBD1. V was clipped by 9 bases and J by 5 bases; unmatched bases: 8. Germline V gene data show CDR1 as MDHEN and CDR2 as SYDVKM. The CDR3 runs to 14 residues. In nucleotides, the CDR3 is TGTGCCAGTTCGCAGGGGGACAGGGGGTATGGCTACACCTTC. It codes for CASSQGDRGYGYTF.

The CDR3, as DNA: TGTGCCAGCAGCCTCCCCGGAGGAAACATTCAGTACTTC. It specifies CASSLPGGNIQYF. The chain couples TRBV3-1 to TRBJ2-4, with D possibly being TRBD2 (5 bases). Germline values: CDR1 LGHDT, CDR2 YNNKEL (reference sequence). There are 13 residues in the CDR3. V was cut by 4 bases and J by 6 bases, with 10 bases left in between.

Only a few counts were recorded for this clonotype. The CDR3 nucleotides read TGTGCCAGCAGCCCCAGGACTGGCAGAGATACGCAGTATTTT. Translating gives CASSPRTGRDTQYF. This sequence joins TRBV7-6 and TRBJ2-3, with D perhaps matching TRBD2 (5 bases). The CDR3 is 14 amino acids. CDR1 is SGHVS, CDR2 FNYEAQ, per germline. V was trimmed by 5 bases and J by 5 bases, leaving 14 bases between them.

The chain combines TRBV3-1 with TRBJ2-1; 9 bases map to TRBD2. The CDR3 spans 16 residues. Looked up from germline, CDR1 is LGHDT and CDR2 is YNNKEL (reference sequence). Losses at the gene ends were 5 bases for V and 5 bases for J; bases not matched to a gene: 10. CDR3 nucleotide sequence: TGTGCCAGCAGCATCCGCGGGGGGGCCGGGAACAATGAGCAGTTCTTC. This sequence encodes CASSIRGGAGNNEQFF.

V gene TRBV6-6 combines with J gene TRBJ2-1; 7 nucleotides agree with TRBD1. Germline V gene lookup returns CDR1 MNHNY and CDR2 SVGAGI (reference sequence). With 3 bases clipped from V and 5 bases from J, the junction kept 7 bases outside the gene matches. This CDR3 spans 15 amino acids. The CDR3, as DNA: TGTGCCAGCAGTTATCGAGGGGGCATCGACAATGAGCAGTTCTTC. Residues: CASSYRGGIDNEQFF.

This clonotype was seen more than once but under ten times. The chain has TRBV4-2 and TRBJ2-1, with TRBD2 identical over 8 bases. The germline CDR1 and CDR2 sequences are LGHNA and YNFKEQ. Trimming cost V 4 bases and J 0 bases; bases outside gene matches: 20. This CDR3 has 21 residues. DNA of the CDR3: TGTGCCAGCAGCCCCTATAGGAGGAGCGGGGGTCCATTGAGCTCCTACAATGAGCAGTTCTTC. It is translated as CASSPYRRSGGPLSSYNEQFF.

CDR3 protein: CAISGSKFGGEETQYF. CDR3 nucleotides: TGTGCCATCAGTGGGTCAAAATTCGGCGGGGAAGAGACCCAGTACTTC. The gene calls are TRBV10-3 and TRBJ2-5; possible D gene TRBD2, 6 bases. V was trimmed by 4 bases and J by 3 bases, leaving 18 bases between them. Germline V CDR1 and CDR2: ENHRY, SYGVKD. The CDR3 is 16 residues long.

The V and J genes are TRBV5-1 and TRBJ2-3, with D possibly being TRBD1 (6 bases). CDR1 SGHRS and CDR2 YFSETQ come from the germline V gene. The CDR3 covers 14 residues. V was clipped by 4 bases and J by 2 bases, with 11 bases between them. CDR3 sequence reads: CASSRQETTDTQYF. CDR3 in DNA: TGCGCCAGCAGCCGACAGGAAACCACAGATACGCAGTATTTT.

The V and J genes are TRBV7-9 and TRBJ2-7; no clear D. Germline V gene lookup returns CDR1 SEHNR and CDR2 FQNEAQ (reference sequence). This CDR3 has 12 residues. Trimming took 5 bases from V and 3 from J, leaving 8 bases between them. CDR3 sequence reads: CASSQAGYEQYV. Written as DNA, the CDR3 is TGTGCCAGCAGCCAGGCCGGCTACGAGCAGTACGTC.

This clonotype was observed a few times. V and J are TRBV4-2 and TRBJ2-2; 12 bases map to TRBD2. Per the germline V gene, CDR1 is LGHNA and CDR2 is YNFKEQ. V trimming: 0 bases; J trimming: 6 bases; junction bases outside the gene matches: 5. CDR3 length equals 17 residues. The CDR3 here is CASSQDTLAGGSGELFF. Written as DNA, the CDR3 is TGTGCCAGCAGCCAAGATACCCTAGCGGGGGGGTCCGGGGAGCTGTTTTTT.

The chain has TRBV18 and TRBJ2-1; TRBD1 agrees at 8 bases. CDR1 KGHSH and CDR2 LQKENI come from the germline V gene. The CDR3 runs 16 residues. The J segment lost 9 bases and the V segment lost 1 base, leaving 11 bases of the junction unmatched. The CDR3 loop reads CASSPLGQGGLGEQFF. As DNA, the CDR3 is TGTGCCAGCTCACCACTAGGACAGGGTGGTTTGGGTGAGCAGTTCTTC.

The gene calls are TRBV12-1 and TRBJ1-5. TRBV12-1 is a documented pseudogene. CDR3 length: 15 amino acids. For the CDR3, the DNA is TGTGCCAGCAGCTTTGGTCGATCAGCCAATCAGCCCCAGCATTTT. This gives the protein CASSFGRSANQPQHF.

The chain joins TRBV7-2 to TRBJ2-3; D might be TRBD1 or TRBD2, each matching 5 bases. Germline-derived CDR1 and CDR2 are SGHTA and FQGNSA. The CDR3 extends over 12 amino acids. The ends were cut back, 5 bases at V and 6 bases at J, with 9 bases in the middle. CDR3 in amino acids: CASSRDVDTQYF. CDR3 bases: TGTGCCAGCAGCCGGGACGTTGATACGCAGTATTTT. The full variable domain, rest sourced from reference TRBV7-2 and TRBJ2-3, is GAGVSQSPSNKVTEKGKDVELRCDPISGHTALYWYRQSLGQGLEFLIYFQGNSAPDKSGLPSDRFSAERTGGSVSTLTIQRTQQEDSAVYLCASSRDVDTQYFGPGTRLTVL.

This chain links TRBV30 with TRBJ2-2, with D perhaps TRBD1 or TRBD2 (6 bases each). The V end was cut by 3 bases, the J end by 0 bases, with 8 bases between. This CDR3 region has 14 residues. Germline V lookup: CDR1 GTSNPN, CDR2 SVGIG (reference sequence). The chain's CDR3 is CAWRRGPNTGELFF. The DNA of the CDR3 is TGTGCCTGGAGACGGGGGCCGAACACCGGGGAGCTGTTTTTT.

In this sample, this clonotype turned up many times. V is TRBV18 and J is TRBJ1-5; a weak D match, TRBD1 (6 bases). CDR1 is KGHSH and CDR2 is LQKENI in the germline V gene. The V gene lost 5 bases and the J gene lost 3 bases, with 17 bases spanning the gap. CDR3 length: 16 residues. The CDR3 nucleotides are TGTGCCAGCTCAACCGGGGGGACAAATAACAATCAGCCCCAGCATTTT. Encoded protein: CASSTGGTNNNQPQHF. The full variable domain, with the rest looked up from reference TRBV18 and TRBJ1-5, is NAGVMQNPRHLVRRRGQEARLRCSPMKGHSHVYWYRQLPEEGLKFMVYLQKENIIDESGMPKERFSAEFPKEGPSILRIQQVVRGDSAAYFCASSTGGTNNNQPQHFGDGTRLSIL.

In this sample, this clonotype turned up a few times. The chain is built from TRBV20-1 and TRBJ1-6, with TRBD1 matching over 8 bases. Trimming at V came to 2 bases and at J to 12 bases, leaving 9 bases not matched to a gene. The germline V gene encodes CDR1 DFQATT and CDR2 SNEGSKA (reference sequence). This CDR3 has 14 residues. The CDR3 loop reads CSARTDRGNLPLHF. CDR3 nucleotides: TGCAGTGCTAGAACCGACAGGGGAAATCTACCCCTCCACTTT.